This T cell receptor (beta chain) comes out of a study of metastatic and nonmetastatic thyroid tumors. TCRdb reassembled clones from the PCR reads with MiXCR. In the table there are 21,000 or so clones, around 21% of which are singletons. The V end lost 4 bases, the J end lost 0 bases, and 10 bases lay between the germline ends. From germline, CDR1 is GTSNPN and CDR2 SVGIG (reference sequence). The CDR3 totals 14 residues. No treatment of any kind had been given to any patient before thyroid surgery. Material for sequencing was blood. V and J are TRBV30 and TRBJ1-5; possibly TRBD1 for D (5 bases). The clonotype was recovered from a female donor with papillary thyroid cancer or a benign thyroid nodule (not recorded which). Some clones in this sample may be carry-over from other donors' samples. The CDR3 DNA follows: TGTGCCTGGAATCGGGGGACTAGCAATCAGCCCCAGCATTTT. Translating gives CAWNRGTSNQPQHF.